This T cell receptor (beta chain) stems from a study of T cell responses to AZD1222 COVID-19 vaccine (dated by TCRdb to about 2021). About the study as a whole: AZD1222 recipients whose second dose came at about 4 weeks and those whose second dose came at about 12 weeks were combined into one group, since spike-specific TCR depth and breadth did not differ between the two schedules. A total of over 230 trial participants underwent TCR sequencing, of whom about 210 had received two doses of AZD1222 and 26 had received two doses of the MenACWY control vaccine. Trial participants were enrolled by age into 18-55, 56-69 and 70-plus year subgroups, with roughly 160, 29 and 62 TCR-sequenced participants respectively. Paper-wide results and their limitations: Most participants were white British and females outnumbered males, and the authors suggested that clonal diversity may have been underestimated. Conclusions about previously exposed vaccinees are limited because only six or seven AZD1222 recipients were SARS-CoV-2 seropositive at baseline. Because no day 14 peak-response samples were available, repertoires were characterized only after the peak T cell response. Nearly half of unique spike-specific TCRs reportedly recognized epitopes outside regions mutated in the B.1.351 and B.1.1.7 variants. The vaccine-associated CD4 TCRs covered the entire spike protein, and the dominant responses fell in regions 160-218 and 743-854. The 56-69-year group was small, and its depth increase did not reach significance, likely because of low power. A significant rise in spike-specific TCR breadth and depth was observed after two AZD1222 doses relative to day 0 and relative to MenACWY recipients.

The time point label of this sample denotes: baseline before first vaccination. Vaccinee samples were obtained from the UK trials COV001 and COV002, which included a single-blind randomized controlled phase 2/3 trial of AZD1222 (ChAdOx1 nCoV-19) in healthy adults. For TCRbeta chain sequencing, PBMC samples were collected from trial participants at day 0 and at day 28 after the second dose. The CDR3 regions of human TCRbeta chains were analyzed by immunosequencing. The authors' analysis ran thus. TCRs in the repertoires were matched against a reference library of SARS-CoV-2-specific TCRs that had been generated with the MIRA antigen-specificity platform. Breadth was defined as the fraction of unique TCRs that were SARS-CoV-2-associated, and depth was defined as the fraction of total T cells that were SARS-CoV-2-associated. Each spike-specific TCR was assigned to its reactive spike region and to a CD4 or CD8 class using the MIRA data. Log10-transformed breadth and depth values were compared by one-way ANOVA with Sidak's multiple comparisons tests. The clones in this table, taken by TCRdb from immuneACCESS, are in-frame only. Not every clone is retained; where verified, under half of the shortfall comes from an unresolved V gene, and the cause of the rest is unknown. Clonal size and the V and J genes are those of that table, whereas D and trimming came from the DNA. Counted in this sample were around 120,000 clones; approximately 86% of them appeared once. The top ten clones comprise 2% to 2.5% of the sample.

CDR1 KGHDR and CDR2 SFDVKD were looked up in the germline V gene. Reading from cysteine to phenylalanine, the CDR3 counts 17 amino acids. Here the CDR3 DNA is all that survives: 51 bases in frame from base 1. A distance of 16 bases separates the germline ends of V and J, which lose 4 bases and 1 base respectively. Remarks on this clone: No cognate antigen has been identified for it. Base qualities are not provided; no much larger clone lies one nucleotide away.

Source: peripheral blood, taken on day 0 of AZD1222 vaccination. This TCR derives from an adult in good health. The sequence links TRBV24-1 to TRBJ1-5; the D segment cannot be called with confidence. This receptor has the CDR3 CATSDSTGLLSNQPQHF. In nucleotide form, the sequence is TGTGCCACCAGTGACTCGACCGGACTGTTGAGCAATCAGCCCCAGCATTTT.